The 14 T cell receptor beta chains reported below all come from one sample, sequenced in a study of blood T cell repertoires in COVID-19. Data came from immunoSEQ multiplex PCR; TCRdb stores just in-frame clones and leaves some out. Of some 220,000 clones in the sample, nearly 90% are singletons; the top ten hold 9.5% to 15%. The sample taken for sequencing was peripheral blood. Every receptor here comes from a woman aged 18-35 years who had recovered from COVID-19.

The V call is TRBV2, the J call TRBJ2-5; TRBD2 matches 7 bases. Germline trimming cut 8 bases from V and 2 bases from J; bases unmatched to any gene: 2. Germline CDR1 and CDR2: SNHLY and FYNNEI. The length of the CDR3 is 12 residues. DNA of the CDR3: TGTGCCAGCGGGAGGGATCAAGAGACCCAGTACTTC. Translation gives CASGRDQETQYF.

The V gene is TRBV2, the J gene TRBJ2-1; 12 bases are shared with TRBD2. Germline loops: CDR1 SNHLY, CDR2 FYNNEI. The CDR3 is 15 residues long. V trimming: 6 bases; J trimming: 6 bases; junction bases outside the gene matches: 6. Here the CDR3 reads CASRETSGSSNEQFF. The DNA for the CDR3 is TGTGCCAGCAGGGAGACTAGCGGGAGTTCCAATGAGCAGTTCTTC.

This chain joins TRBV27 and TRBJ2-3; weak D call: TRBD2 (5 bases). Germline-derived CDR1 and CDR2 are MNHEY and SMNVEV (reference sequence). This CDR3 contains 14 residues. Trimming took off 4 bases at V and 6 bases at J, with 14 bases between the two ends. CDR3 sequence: CASSSRLARDTQYF. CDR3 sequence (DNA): TGTGCCAGCAGTTCCCGGCTAGCTCGTGATACGCAGTATTTT.

Here the CDR3 DNA reads TGTGCCAGCAGCTATCTTAACACAGATACGCAGTATTTT. Translation: CASSYLNTDTQYF. The J gene is TRBJ2-3, the V gene TRBV7-2, with D unresolved. Germline V gene lookup returns CDR1 SGHTA and CDR2 FQGNSA. V lost 4 bases and J lost 2, with 7 bases in between. The CDR3 runs 13 residues.

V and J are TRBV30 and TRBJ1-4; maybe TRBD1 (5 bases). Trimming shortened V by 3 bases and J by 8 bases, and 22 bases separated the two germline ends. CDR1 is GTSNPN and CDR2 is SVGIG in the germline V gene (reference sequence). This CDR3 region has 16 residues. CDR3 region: CAWSVEWHSGGEKLFF. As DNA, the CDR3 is TGTGCCTGGAGCGTGGAGTGGCACAGTGGGGGGGAAAAACTGTTTTTT. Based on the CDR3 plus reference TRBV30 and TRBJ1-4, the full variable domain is SQTIHQWPATLVQPVGSPLSLECTVEGTSNPNLYWYRQAAGRGLQLLFYSVGIGQISSEVPQNLSASRPQDRQFILSSKKLLLSDSGFYLCAWSVEWHSGGEKLFFGSGTQLSVL.

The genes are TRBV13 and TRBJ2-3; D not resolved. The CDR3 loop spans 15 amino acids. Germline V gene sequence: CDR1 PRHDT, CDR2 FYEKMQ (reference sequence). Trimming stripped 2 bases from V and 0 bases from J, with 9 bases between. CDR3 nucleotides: TGTGCCAGCAGCTTACGTGCAGTTAGCACAGATACGCAGTATTTT. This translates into CASSLRAVSTDTQYF.

The CDR3 sequence is CASSSGTSSSYNEQFF. The CDR3, as DNA: TGTGCCAGCAGTTCCGGGACTAGCAGCTCCTACAATGAGCAGTTCTTC. The chain has TRBV11-3 and TRBJ2-1; 9 bases agree with TRBD2. CDR3 size: 16 residues. V was clipped by 6 bases and J by 0 bases; unmatched bases: 6. Germline values: CDR1 SGHNT, CDR2 YENEEA. The full variable domain, rest sourced from reference TRBV11-3 and TRBJ2-1, is EAGVVQSPRYKIIEKKQPVAFWCNPISGHNTLYWYLQNLGQGPELLIRYENEEAVDDSQLPKDRFSAERLKGVDSTLKIQPAELGDSAVYLCASSSGTSSSYNEQFFGPGTRLTVL.

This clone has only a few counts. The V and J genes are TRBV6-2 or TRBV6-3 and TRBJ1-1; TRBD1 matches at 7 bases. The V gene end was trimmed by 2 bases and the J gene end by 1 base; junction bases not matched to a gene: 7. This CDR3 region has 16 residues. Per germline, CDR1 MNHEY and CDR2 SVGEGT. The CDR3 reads CASSYLTGMENTEAFF. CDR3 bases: TGTGCCAGCAGTTACCTGACAGGGATGGAGAACACTGAAGCTTTCTTT.

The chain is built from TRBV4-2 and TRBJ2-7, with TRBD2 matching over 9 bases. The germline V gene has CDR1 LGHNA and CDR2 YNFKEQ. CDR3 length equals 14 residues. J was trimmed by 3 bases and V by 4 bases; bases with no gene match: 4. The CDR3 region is CASSPGTSYYEQYF. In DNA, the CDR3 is TGTGCCAGCAGCCCCGGGACTAGCTACTACGAGCAGTACTTC.

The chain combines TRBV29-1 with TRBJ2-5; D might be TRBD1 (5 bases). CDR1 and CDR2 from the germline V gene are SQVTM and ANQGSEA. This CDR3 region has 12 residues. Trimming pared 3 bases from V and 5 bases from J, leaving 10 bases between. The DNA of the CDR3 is TGCAGCGTTGATAGGGGTGTGGAGACCCAGTACTTC. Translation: CSVDRGVETQYF.

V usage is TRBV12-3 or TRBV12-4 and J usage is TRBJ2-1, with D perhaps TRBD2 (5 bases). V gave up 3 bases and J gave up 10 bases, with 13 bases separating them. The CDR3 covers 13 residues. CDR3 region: CASSFLASGEQFF. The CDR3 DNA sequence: TGTGCCAGCAGTTTCCTAGCATCTGGAGAGCAGTTCTTC.

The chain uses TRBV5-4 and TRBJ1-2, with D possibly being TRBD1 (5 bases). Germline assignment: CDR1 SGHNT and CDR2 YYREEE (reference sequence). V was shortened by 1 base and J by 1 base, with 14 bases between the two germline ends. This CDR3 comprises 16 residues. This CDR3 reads CASSLFGQGYNYGYTF. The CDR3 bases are TGTGCCAGCAGCTTGTTTGGGCAGGGATATAACTATGGCTACACCTTC.

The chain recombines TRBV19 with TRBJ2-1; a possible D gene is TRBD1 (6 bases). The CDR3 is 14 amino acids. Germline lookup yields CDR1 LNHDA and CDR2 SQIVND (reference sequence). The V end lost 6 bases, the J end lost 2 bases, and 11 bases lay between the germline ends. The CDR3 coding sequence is TGTGCCAGTAGCCCTCGGGACACCTACAATGAGCAGTTCTTC. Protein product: CASSPRDTYNEQFF.

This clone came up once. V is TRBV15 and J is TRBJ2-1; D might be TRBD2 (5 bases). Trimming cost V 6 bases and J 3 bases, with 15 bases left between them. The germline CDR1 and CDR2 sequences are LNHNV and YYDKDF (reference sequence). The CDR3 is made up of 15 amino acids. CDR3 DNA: TGTGCCACCAGAGGGCTAGCTAGCAGCTACAATGAGCAGTTCTTC. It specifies CATRGLASSYNEQFF.